A single sample is the source of the 21 T cell receptor beta chains below, sequenced in a study of blood T cell repertoires in COVID-19. Here immunoSEQ multiplex PCR was the method, and the copy in TCRdb shows in-frame clones only, minus some. This sample yields under 300,000 clones, of which 87% are seen a single time; around 6% belongs to the top ten. Sequencing input: PBMCs or T cells enriched from blood (not recorded which). These TCRs come from a woman aged 25-40 years with acute COVID-19.

The genes are TRBV29-1 and TRBJ1-2, with D possibly TRBD1 on 5 matching bases. Trimming removed 6 bases at V and 7 bases at J, with 15 bases between. The CDR3 consists of 12 residues. CDR1 and CDR2 (germline): SQVTM, ANQGSEA. The CDR3 spells CSVREGGGGYTF. CDR3 coding DNA: TGCAGCGTCAGGGAGGGAGGAGGTGGCTACACCTTC.

The V gene is TRBV5-5, the J gene TRBJ1-4; D might be TRBD1 (6 bases). Trimming took off 3 bases at V and 0 bases at J, with 15 bases between the two ends. The germline V gene has CDR1 SGHKS and CDR2 YYEKEE (reference sequence). This CDR3 spans 17 amino acids. The CDR3 sequence is CASSWGRKGATNEKLFF. For the CDR3, the DNA is TGTGCCAGCAGCTGGGGGCGAAAAGGTGCAACTAATGAAAAACTGTTTTTT.

The rearrangement uses TRBV19 and TRBJ2-1; the D gene is possibly TRBD1 (6 bases). Looked up from germline, CDR1 is LNHDA and CDR2 is SQIVND (reference sequence). CDR3 length: 14 residues. CDR3 in amino acids: CASRMTGIYNEQFF. Written as DNA, the CDR3 is TGTGCTAGCCGAATGACAGGAATCTACAATGAGCAGTTCTTC.

The gene calls are TRBV4-1 and TRBJ1-1; 7 bases are shared with TRBD1. J gave up 2 bases and V 1 base, and 16 bases lay outside the gene matches. The CDR3 contains 19 residues. The germline CDR1 and CDR2 sequences are MGHRA and YSYEKL. The CDR3 reads CASSQVRRGPPGFNTEAFF. Written as DNA, the CDR3 is TGCGCCAGCAGCCAAGTTAGGAGGGGGCCCCCGGGGTTCAACACTGAAGCTTTCTTT.

The V gene is TRBV7-9, the J gene TRBJ1-5; D is unclear. Germline lookup yields CDR1 SEHNR and CDR2 FQNEAQ (reference sequence). V shed 1 base and J shed 5 bases, with 6 bases lying between them. The length of the CDR3 is 13 residues. The CDR3 reads CASSLGGDQPQHF. CDR3 sequence (DNA): TGTGCCAGCAGCTTAGGAGGTGATCAGCCCCAGCATTTT.

V and J are TRBV7-2 and TRBJ2-1; D remains unclear. The CDR3 totals 14 residues. Per germline, CDR1 SGHTA and CDR2 FQGNSA. V lost 3 bases and J 6 bases, leaving 12 bases between the germline ends. The CDR3 protein is CASSLRSSTNEQFF. CDR3 DNA: TGTGCCAGCAGCTTGAGGTCCAGCACCAATGAGCAGTTCTTC.

This chain joins TRBV2 and TRBJ2-2; D is unresolved. CDR1 and CDR2 from the germline V gene are SNHLY and FYNNEI. CDR3 length equals 14 residues. V shed 8 bases and J shed 5 bases, with 15 bases lying between them. CDR3 sequence: CASHVTGRTGELFF. CDR3 DNA sequence: TGTGCCAGCCATGTCACGGGTAGGACCGGGGAGCTGTTTTTT.

This clone was observed a single time. The V gene is TRBV11-2, the J gene TRBJ2-7; D is unresolved. The germline CDR1 and CDR2 sequences are SGHAT and FQNNGV. V was trimmed by 5 bases and J by 0 bases, leaving 14 bases between them. The CDR3 extends over 15 amino acids. CDR3: CASSPRPWASYEQYF. As DNA, the CDR3 is TGTGCCAGCAGCCCCCGTCCCTGGGCCTCCTACGAGCAGTACTTC.

The J gene is TRBJ1-4, the V gene TRBV13; D unresolved. V was clipped by 5 bases and J by 4 bases, with 11 bases between them. The germline gives CDR1 PRHDT, CDR2 FYEKMQ (reference sequence). The CDR3 has 14 residues. CDR3 sequence: CASSPRQNNEKLFF. DNA of the CDR3: TGTGCCAGCAGCCCTCGTCAGAATAATGAAAAACTGTTTTTT.

This chain connects TRBV5-1 to TRBJ2-7; 10 bases align to TRBD1. CDR1 is SGHRS, CDR2 YFSETQ, per germline. Unmatched junction bases numbered 2, after V lost 0 bases and J lost 5 bases. This CDR3 has 14 amino acids. For the CDR3, the DNA is TGCGCCAGCAGCTTGGCCGGGACAGGGGACGAGCAGTACTTC. Its translation: CASSLAGTGDEQYF.

V gene TRBV7-9 combines with J gene TRBJ1-4; TRBD1 aligns across 8 bases. This CDR3 contains 15 residues. Germline loops: CDR1 SEHNR, CDR2 FQNEAQ (reference sequence). V lost 5 bases and J lost 6; bases outside the gene matches: 8. The CDR3 reads CASSEPGGGDEKLFF. In DNA form, the CDR3 reads TGTGCCAGCAGCGAGCCAGGGGGCGGCGATGAAAAACTGTTTTTT. The variable domain in full, with the rest retrieved from reference TRBV7-9 and TRBJ1-4, is DTGVSQNPRHKITKRGQNVTFRCDPISEHNRLYWYRQTLGQGPEFLTYFQNEAQLEKSRLLSDRFSAERPKGSFSTLEIQRTEQGDSAMYLCASSEPGGGDEKLFFGSGTQLSVL.

This chain links TRBV2 with TRBJ1-1, with a weak D call TRBD1 (5 bases). V was shortened by 7 bases and J by 4 bases, with 13 bases between the two germline ends. The CDR3 is 13 amino acids. The germline gives CDR1 SNHLY, CDR2 FYNNEI. This chain's CDR3 is CASTTGQSTEAFF. The DNA for the CDR3 is TGTGCCAGCACAACAGGACAATCCACTGAAGCTTTCTTT.

Here the CDR3 reads CASSVTPNTEAFF. CDR3 coding DNA: TGTGCCAGCAGCGTCACTCCGAACACTGAAGCTTTCTTT. The rearrangement links TRBV7-3 to TRBJ1-1; D ambiguous. The CDR3 length is 13 residues. V shed 5 bases and J shed 1 base, with 8 bases lying between them. The germline CDR1 and CDR2 sequences are SGHTA and FQGTGA.

This clone has just one count. The chain combines TRBV11-2 with TRBJ2-7, with D possibly TRBD1 on 6 matching bases. Germline V gene sequence: CDR1 SGHAT, CDR2 FQNNGV. The CDR3 has 15 amino acids. V was pared by 2 bases and J by 9 bases, with 20 bases between. The DNA for the CDR3 is TGTGCCAGCAGCTTAAAAAGTCTGGGCTTAGGGGGGCAGTACTTC. It specifies CASSLKSLGLGGQYF.

This rearrangement joins TRBV9 to TRBJ2-3, with 7 positions matching TRBD2. The J segment lost 0 bases and the V segment lost 4 bases, leaving 14 bases of the junction unmatched. Germline CDR1 reads SGDLS; CDR2 reads YYNGEE. The CDR3 contains 18 residues. The CDR3 sequence: CASSQSGTSVRSTDTQYF. CDR3 DNA sequence: TGTGCCAGCAGCCAGAGCGGGACTTCAGTTCGAAGCACAGATACGCAGTATTTT.

CDR3 amino acids: CASSAGQLYSGNTIYF. The CDR3 DNA reads TGTGCCAGCAGTGCCGGACAGCTATACTCTGGAAACACCATATATTTT. The rearrangement links TRBV6-1 to TRBJ1-3, with D perhaps matching TRBD1 (6 bases). The germline V and J ends were trimmed by 4 bases and 0 bases, with 13 bases remaining between them. The CDR3 totals 16 residues. The germline CDR1 and CDR2 sequences are MNHNS and SASEGT.

The CDR3 sequence is CASSSEGLAGLYEQYF. The CDR3 DNA follows: TGTGCCAGCAGCTCAGAAGGACTAGCGGGACTCTACGAGCAGTACTTC. The rearrangement links TRBV7-2 to TRBJ2-7, with 12 bases matching TRBD2. Germline loops: CDR1 SGHTA, CDR2 FQGNSA. With 4 bases clipped from V and 3 bases from J, the junction kept 7 bases outside the gene matches. This CDR3 comprises 16 residues.

The V and J genes are TRBV18 and TRBJ2-1; the D is unclear. Germline CDR1 reads KGHSH; CDR2 reads LQKENI. V lost 4 bases and J lost 0, with 7 bases in between. The CDR3 sequence is 14 residues long. The CDR3 DNA sequence: TGTGCCAGCTCACTGCGGAGCTCCTACAATGAGCAGTTCTTC. The encoded protein is CASSLRSSYNEQFF.

This sequence joins TRBV27 and TRBJ2-5; D not certain. The germline CDR1 and CDR2 sequences are MNHEY and SMNVEV (reference sequence). Trimming took 4 bases from V and 5 from J, leaving 5 bases between them. The CDR3 length is 11 residues. The CDR3 sequence is CASSYRETQYF. In DNA, the CDR3 is TGTGCCAGCAGTTACCGGGAGACCCAGTACTTC.

The rearrangement joins TRBV6-4 to TRBJ2-3; TRBD1 agrees at 9 bases. After removal of 0 bases from V and 5 bases from J, the junction contained 3 bases not matched to a gene. The CDR3 totals 15 residues. Germline CDR1 reads MRHNA; CDR2 reads SNTAGT. The CDR3 loop is CASSDSPGQGDTQYF. The CDR3 nucleotides are TGTGCCAGCAGTGACTCCCCGGGACAGGGAGATACGCAGTATTTT.

The V gene is TRBV30, the J gene TRBJ1-4; D is uncertain. Germline V CDR1 and CDR2: GTSNPN, SVGIG (reference sequence). The CDR3 is 14 residues long. Trimming removed 1 base at V and 0 bases at J, with 6 bases between. The CDR3 DNA sequence: TGTGCCTGGAGTGGGCGGGCAACTAATGAAAAACTGTTTTTT. Its translation is CAWSGRATNEKLFF.